In this sample, the clone carrying this T cell receptor beta chain turned up many times. Patients showing uncontrolled infection, other autoimmune disease, pregnancy or lactation were ineligible. Cells are PBMCs isolated from around 9.4 ml of fresh blood. This sample stems from a study of T cells in Graves' hyperthyroidism and ophthalmopathy. At the level of the study: Specimen type is peripheral blood, collected at initial diagnosis prior to any treatment.

Researchers amplified the TCR beta CDR3 regions from RNA transcripts. The HTBI set primed first-round TCR CDR3 RT-PCR. TCRdb reanalysed the multiplex PCR reads using MiXCR and keeps one entry per CDR3 protein. The table lists hundreds of thousands of distinct CDR3 sequences, about 13% of them singletons. Germline V CDR1 and CDR2: KGHSH, LQKENI. Trimming took 1 base from V and 8 from J, leaving 21 bases between them. The CDR3 totals 17 residues. The receptor comes from a woman aged 18-35 years with Graves' hyperthyroidism. Sequencing was done on a sample of blood. The chain combines TRBV18 with TRBJ2-1, with D possibly TRBD2 on 5 matching bases. For the CDR3, the DNA is TGTGCCAGCTCACCACGGGGAGTCCCCACGGCTCGGGATGAGCAGTTCTTC. This sequence encodes CASSPRGVPTARDEQFF. Based on the CDR3 plus reference TRBV18 and TRBJ2-1, the full variable domain is NAGVMQNPRHLVRRRGQEARLRCSPMKGHSHVYWYRQLPEEGLKFMVYLQKENIIDESGMPKERFSAEFPKEGPSILRIQQVVRGDSAAYFCASSPRGVPTARDEQFFGPGTRLTVL.